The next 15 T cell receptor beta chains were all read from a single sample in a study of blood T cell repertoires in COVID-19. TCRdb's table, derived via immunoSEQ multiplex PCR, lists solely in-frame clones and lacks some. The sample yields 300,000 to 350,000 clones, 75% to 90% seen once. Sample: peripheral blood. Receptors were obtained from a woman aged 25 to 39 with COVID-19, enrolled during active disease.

The CDR3 bases are TGTGCCAGCAGTACAGAGATGAACACTGAAGCTTTCTTT. This translates into CASSTEMNTEAFF. This rearrangement joins TRBV27 to TRBJ1-1; unclear D gene. V was trimmed by 5 bases and J by 0 bases, leaving 7 bases between them. Germline CDR1 reads MNHEY; CDR2 reads SMNVEV (reference sequence). This CDR3 contains 13 residues.

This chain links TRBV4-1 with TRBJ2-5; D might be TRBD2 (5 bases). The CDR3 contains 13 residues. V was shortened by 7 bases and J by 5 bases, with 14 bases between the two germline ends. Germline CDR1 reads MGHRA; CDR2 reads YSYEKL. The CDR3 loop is CASTTPGSETQYF. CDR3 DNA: TGCGCCAGCACAACCCCGGGGTCGGAGACCCAGTACTTC.

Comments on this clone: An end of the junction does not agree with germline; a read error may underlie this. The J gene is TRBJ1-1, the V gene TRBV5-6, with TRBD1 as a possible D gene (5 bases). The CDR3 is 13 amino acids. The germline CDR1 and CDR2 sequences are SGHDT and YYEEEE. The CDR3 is CASSLSGFAEALF. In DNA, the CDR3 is TGTGCCAGCAGCTTGTCAGGGTTCGCTGAAGCTCTCTTT.

CDR3 loop: CATTGTGAGNTIYF. The CDR3 region has the DNA TGTGCCACCACCGGGACAGGGGCTGGAAACACCATATATTTT. The chain combines TRBV10-3 with TRBJ1-3; 10 nucleotides align to TRBD1. The CDR3 consists of 14 residues. Germline trimming cut 10 bases from V and 2 bases from J; bases unmatched to any gene: 5. Germline assignment: CDR1 ENHRY and CDR2 SYGVKD.

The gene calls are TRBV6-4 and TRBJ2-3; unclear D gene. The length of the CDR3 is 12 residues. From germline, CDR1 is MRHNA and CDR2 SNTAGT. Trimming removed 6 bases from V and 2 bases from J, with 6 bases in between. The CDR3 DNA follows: TGTGCCAGCAGGGACCTCACAGATACGCAGTATTTT. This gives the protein CASRDLTDTQYF.

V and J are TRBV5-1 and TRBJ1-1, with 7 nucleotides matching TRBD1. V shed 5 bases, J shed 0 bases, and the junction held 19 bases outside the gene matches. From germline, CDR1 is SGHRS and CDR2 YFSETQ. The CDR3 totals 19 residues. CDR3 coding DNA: TGCGCCAGCAGAATAGACAGGGAAGGGTTAACGGGTATGAACACTGAAGCTTTCTTT. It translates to CASRIDREGLTGMNTEAFF.

The CDR3 here is CASRGLAGQETQYF. CDR3 DNA sequence: TGTGCCAGTCGAGGACTAGCGGGACAAGAGACCCAGTACTTC. The rearrangement joins TRBV19 to TRBJ2-5; TRBD2 aligns across 12 bases. This CDR3 is 14 amino acids long. Per the germline V gene, CDR1 is LNHDA and CDR2 is SQIVND (reference sequence). V was clipped by 8 bases and J by 2 bases; unmatched bases: 3.

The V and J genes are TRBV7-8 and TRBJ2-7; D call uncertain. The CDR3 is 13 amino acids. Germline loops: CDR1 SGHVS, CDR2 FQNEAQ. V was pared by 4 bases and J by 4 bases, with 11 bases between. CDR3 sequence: CASSSSRRYEQYF. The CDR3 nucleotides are TGTGCCAGCAGCTCTAGTAGGCGGTACGAGCAGTACTTC.

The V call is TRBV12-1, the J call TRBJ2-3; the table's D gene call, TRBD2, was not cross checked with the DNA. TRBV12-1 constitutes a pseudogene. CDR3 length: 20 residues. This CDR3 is CASSPKGREGPLTSTDTQYF. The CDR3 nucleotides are TGTGCCAGCAGCCCCAAAGGTCGGGAGGGGCCACTAACTAGCACAGATACGCAGTATTTT.

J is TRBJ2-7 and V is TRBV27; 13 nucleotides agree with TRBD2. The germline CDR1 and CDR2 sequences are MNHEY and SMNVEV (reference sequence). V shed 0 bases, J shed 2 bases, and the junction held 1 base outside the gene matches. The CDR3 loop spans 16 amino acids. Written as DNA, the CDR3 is TGTGCCAGCAGTTTATCGGGACTAGCGGGGACCTACGAGCAGTACTTC. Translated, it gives CASSLSGLAGTYEQYF.

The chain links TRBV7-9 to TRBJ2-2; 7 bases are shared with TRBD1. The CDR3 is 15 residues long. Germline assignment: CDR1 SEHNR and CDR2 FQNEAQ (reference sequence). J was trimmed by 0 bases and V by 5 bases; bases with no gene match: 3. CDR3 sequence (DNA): TGTGCCAGCAGCGAGGGGGCCCCGAACACCGGGGAGCTGTTTTTT. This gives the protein CASSEGAPNTGELFF. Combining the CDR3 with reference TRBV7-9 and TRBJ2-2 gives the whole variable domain DTGVSQNPRHKITKRGQNVTFRCDPISEHNRLYWYRQTLGQGPEFLTYFQNEAQLEKSRLLSDRFSAERPKGSFSTLEIQRTEQGDSAMYLCASSEGAPNTGELFFGEGSRLTVL.

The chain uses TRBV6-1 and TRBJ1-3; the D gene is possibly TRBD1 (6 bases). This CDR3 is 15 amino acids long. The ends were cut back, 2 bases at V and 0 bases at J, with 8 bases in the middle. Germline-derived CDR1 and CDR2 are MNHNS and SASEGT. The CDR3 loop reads CASSERGFSGNTIYF. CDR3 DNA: TGTGCCAGCAGTGAAAGGGGGTTCTCTGGAAACACCATATATTTT.

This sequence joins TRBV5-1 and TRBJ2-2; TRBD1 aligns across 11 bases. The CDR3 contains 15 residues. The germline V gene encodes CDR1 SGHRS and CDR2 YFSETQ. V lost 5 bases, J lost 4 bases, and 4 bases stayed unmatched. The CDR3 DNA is TGCGCCAGCAGGACGGGACAGGGGGGCACCGGGGAGCTGTTTTTT. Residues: CASRTGQGGTGELFF.

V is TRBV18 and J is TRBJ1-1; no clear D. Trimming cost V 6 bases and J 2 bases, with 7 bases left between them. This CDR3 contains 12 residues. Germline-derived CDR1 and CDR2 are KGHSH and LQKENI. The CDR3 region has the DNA TGTGCCAGCTCTCCCTCTAACACTGAAGCTTTCTTT. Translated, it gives CASSPSNTEAFF.

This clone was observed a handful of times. The CDR3 is CAISELSSYNEQFF. DNA for the CDR3: TGTGCCATCAGTGAGCTGAGCTCCTACAATGAGCAGTTCTTC. The chain combines TRBV10-3 with TRBJ2-1; D is ambiguous. CDR1 and CDR2 from the germline V gene are ENHRY and SYGVKD. The V gene lost 2 bases and the J gene lost 0 bases, with 5 bases spanning the gap. CDR3 size: 14 residues.